The clone carrying this TCR beta chain was recorded a few times. V gave up 4 bases and J gave up 7 bases; unmatched junction bases: 8. Germline V gives CDR1 SGHRS, CDR2 YFSETQ. The CDR3 sequence is 15 residues long. This sample stems from a study of identical twins. Via MiXCR, TCRdb re-called the 5' RACE reads, giving one row per CDR3 protein. In the table there are under 800,000 distinct CDR3 sequences, around 21% of which are singletons. A further study also used this sample, focusing on T cells expressing NK-cell markers.

The sequence was collected from a woman aged 18-29 years in good health. Sequenced sample: PBMCs. This chain joins TRBV5-1 and TRBJ2-1, with TRBD2 matching over 10 bases. CDR3 residues: CASSQAGGRSNEQFF. Here the CDR3 DNA reads TGCGCCAGCAGCCAAGCGGGAGGGCGTTCGAATGAGCAGTTCTTC.